This T cell receptor beta chain came from a study of cytomegalovirus exposure and HLA in healthy donors. Whole-study findings and limits: Most TCR sequences showed up rarely, but some public TCRs showed up in many donors. The tendency of first-cohort TCR clusters to co-occur in the 120 or so validation repertoires was the finding of a later analysis.

Germline loops: CDR1 SGHTA, CDR2 FQGNSA. V lost 5 bases and J 1 base, leaving 9 bases between the germline ends. The CDR3 loop spans 13 amino acids. Some clones are missing from TCRdb's copy, which holds only in-frame ones; the method was immunoSEQ multiplex PCR. The sample records some 170,000 clones, 90% to 97% being singletons. As regards this clone: The antigen remains undetermined.

V and J are TRBV7-2 and TRBJ2-7; tentative D call: TRBD1 (7 bases). This receptor was taken from a young woman in good health and CMV-seronegative. Sequencing was done on a sample of PBMCs. CDR3 nucleotides: TGTGCCAGCAGCGCGGGACAGTCCTACGAGCAGTACTTC. Amino acids: CASSAGQSYEQYF.